The T cell receptor beta chain described here comes from a study of metastatic and nonmetastatic thyroid tumors. Study-level information: Repertoires from blood and tumor or nodule tissue of malignant and benign thyroid patients were compared.

The sample holds many counts of this clone. Its antigen remains unknown. In the original analysis: The study built a papillary thyroid cancer distant-metastasis classifier from CDR3 differences across clinicopathological groups. TCRdb re-analyzed the PCR reads through MiXCR. The V and J calls shown here were made by TCRdb, not taken from the authors' results. Of approximately 37,000 clones listed, 20% to 25% were seen once; the top ten hold roughly 3.1%. The J segment lost 3 bases and the V segment lost 5 bases, leaving 7 bases of the junction unmatched. From germline, CDR1 is LNHNV and CDR2 YYDKDF (reference sequence). The length of the CDR3 is 14 residues. Broader study findings: When malignant thyroid tumors were compared with benign nodules, TCR beta diversity was reportedly significantly higher in the malignant tumors. This held in both blood and tumor samples.

Thyroid surgery had not been preceded by any treatment in any patient. This sequence originates from a male donor with papillary thyroid cancer or a benign thyroid nodule (not recorded which). Some clones in this sample may be carry-over from other donors' samples. The sample comprised tumor tissue. This rearrangement joins TRBV15 to TRBJ2-7; 7 bases map to TRBD1. The CDR3 DNA reads as TGTGCCACCAGCCGAGGCCGGGACAGCTACGAGCAGTACTTC. It translates to CATSRGRDSYEQYF. Looking up the rest from reference TRBV15 and TRBJ2-7 gives the full variable domain: DAMVIQNPRYQVTQFGKPVTLSCSQTLNHNVMYWYQQKSSQAPKLLFHYYDKDFNNEADTPDNFQSRRPNTSFCFLDIRSPGLGDTAMYLCATSRGRDSYEQYFGPGTRLTVT.